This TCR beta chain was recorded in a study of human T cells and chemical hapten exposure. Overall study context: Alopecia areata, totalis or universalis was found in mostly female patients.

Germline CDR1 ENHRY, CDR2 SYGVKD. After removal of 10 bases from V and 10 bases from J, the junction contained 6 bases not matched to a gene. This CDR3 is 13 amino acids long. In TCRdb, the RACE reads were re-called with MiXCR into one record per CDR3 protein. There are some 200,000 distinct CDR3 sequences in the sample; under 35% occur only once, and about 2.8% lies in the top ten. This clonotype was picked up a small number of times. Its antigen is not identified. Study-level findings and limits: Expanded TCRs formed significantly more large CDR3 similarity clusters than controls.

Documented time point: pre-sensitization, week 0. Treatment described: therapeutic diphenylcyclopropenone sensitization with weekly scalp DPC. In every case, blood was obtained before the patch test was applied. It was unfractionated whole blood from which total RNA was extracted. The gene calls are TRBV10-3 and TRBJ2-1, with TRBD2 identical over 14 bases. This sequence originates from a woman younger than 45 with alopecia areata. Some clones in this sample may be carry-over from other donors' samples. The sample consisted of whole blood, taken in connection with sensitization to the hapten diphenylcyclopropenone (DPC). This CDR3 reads CATAGLAGGEQFF. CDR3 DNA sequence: TGTGCCACCGCCGGACTAGCGGGAGGCGAGCAGTTCTTC.